Below are 20 T cell receptor beta chains sequenced from a single sample in a study of early T cells in non-severe SARS-CoV-2 infection. TCRdb ran MiXCR on the 5' RACE reads and lists one entry per CDR3 protein. Of approximately 70,000 distinct CDR3 sequences in the sample, about 12% were seen once. The specimen was whole blood. The receptors derive from an adult who was a healthcare worker with PCR-confirmed SARS-CoV-2 infection or an uninfected control (not recorded which).

There are a few counts of this clonotype. The rearrangement joins TRBV10-2 to TRBJ2-7, with D possibly being TRBD1 or TRBD2 (5 bases each). The CDR3 runs 14 residues. V shed 2 bases and J shed 3 bases, with 11 bases lying between them. Germline CDR1 is WSHSY and CDR2 is SAAADI. The CDR3 DNA sequence: TGCGCCAGCAGTGAGAACGGGGCCGGCTACGAGCAGTACTTC. Translation: CASSENGAGYEQYF.

This clonotype appeared a few times. The rearrangement links TRBV4-1 to TRBJ1-3; D possibly corresponds to TRBD1 (5 bases). Germline CDR1 reads MGHRA; CDR2 reads YSYEKL. This CDR3 spans 17 amino acids. The V end lost 0 bases, the J end lost 0 bases, and 12 bases lay between the germline ends. CDR3 sequence: CASSQDRAGNSGNTIYF. DNA of the CDR3: TGCGCCAGCAGCCAAGATCGAGCAGGGAACTCTGGAAACACCATATATTTT.

The V gene is TRBV6-5, the J gene TRBJ2-7, with D tentatively TRBD1 or TRBD2 (5 bases each). CDR1 is MNHEY, CDR2 SVGAGI, per germline. The CDR3 runs 14 residues. V lost 1 base and J lost 0, with 7 bases in between. The chain's CDR3 is CASSYFGGSYEQYF. Here the CDR3 DNA reads TGTGCCAGCAGTTACTTTGGGGGCTCCTACGAGCAGTACTTC.

This clonotype showed up just a few times. This chain uses TRBV10-3 with TRBJ2-3; no firm D call. Deletions cut 11 bases from V and 0 bases from J, with 9 bases between. Germline-derived CDR1 and CDR2 are ENHRY and SYGVKD. The CDR3 runs 12 residues. The DNA for the CDR3 is TGTGCCGCTTTGACGAGCACAGATACGCAGTATTTT. It encodes CAALTSTDTQYF.

This chain uses TRBV18 with TRBJ2-3; D is undetermined. The germline CDR1 and CDR2 sequences are KGHSH and LQKENI. This CDR3 has 13 amino acids. Trimming took 3 bases from V and 6 from J, leaving 10 bases between them. The CDR3 nucleotides read TGTGCCAGCTCACCCCGGGTGGCGGATACGCAGTATTTT. Its translation is CASSPRVADTQYF.

The J gene is TRBJ1-6, the V gene TRBV6-1; 7 bases agree with TRBD1. CDR3 length: 16 residues. V lost 4 bases and J lost 2; bases outside the gene matches: 5. CDR1 is MNHNS and CDR2 is SASEGT in the germline V gene. The CDR3 region has the DNA TGTGCCAGCAGTGGTGACAGGGCCGCCTATAATTCACCCCTCCACTTT. It codes for CASSGDRAAYNSPLHF.

This chain connects TRBV5-6 to TRBJ1-5; D gene unclear. Germline V gene data show CDR1 as SGHDT and CDR2 as YYEEEE. This CDR3 region has 15 residues. Trimming shortened V by 2 bases and J by 3 bases, and 12 bases separated the two germline ends. The CDR3 region has the DNA TGTGCCAGCAGCTTTCGACGCCTTCTCAATCAGCCCCAGCATTTT. This gives the protein CASSFRRLLNQPQHF.

The chain combines TRBV12-3 or TRBV12-4 with TRBJ2-1; 8 bases line up with TRBD2. Germline trimming cut 6 bases from V and 4 bases from J; bases unmatched to any gene: 8. The CDR3 spans 15 residues. CDR3: CASRPSGGPYNEQFF. The CDR3 nucleotides are TGTGCCAGCAGACCAAGCGGGGGACCATACAATGAGCAGTTCTTC.

This clonotype is large. The CDR3 sequence is CSVATVLTYEQYF. The CDR3 DNA sequence: TGCAGCGTCGCGACAGTCCTCACCTACGAGCAGTACTTC. The chain uses TRBV29-1 and TRBJ2-7; a possible D gene is TRBD1 (5 bases). V was cut by 6 bases and J by 2 bases, with 14 bases left in between. CDR3 length equals 13 residues. Germline lookup yields CDR1 SQVTM and CDR2 ANQGSEA.

This chain joins TRBV5-1 and TRBJ2-1; TRBD1 matches at 8 bases. The CDR3 length is 15 residues. V was pared by 4 bases and J by 4 bases, with 7 bases of the junction left unmatched. Per germline, CDR1 SGHRS and CDR2 YFSETQ. The CDR3 loop reads CASSAGQVTYNEQFF. For the CDR3, the DNA is TGCGCCAGCAGCGCGGGACAGGTTACTTACAATGAGCAGTTCTTC.

This chain connects TRBV10-1 to TRBJ2-2, with 10 bases aligning to TRBD2. Germline V gives CDR1 WNHNN, CDR2 SYGVQD (reference sequence). This CDR3 has 14 amino acids. Unmatched junction bases numbered 6, after V lost 7 bases and J lost 7 bases. The CDR3 reads CASTSGGGRGELFF. The CDR3 DNA follows: TGCGCCAGCACTAGCGGGGGAGGCCGCGGGGAGCTGTTTTTT.

This chain joins TRBV4-1 and TRBJ2-1; D gene unclear. Trimming shortened V by 0 bases and J by 4 bases, and 7 bases separated the two germline ends. The CDR3 has 14 residues. CDR1 is MGHRA, CDR2 YSYEKL, per germline. The CDR3 DNA reads as TGCGCCAGCAGCCAAGATATGGAGTACAATGAGCAGTTCTTC. Translating it yields CASSQDMEYNEQFF.

This clonotype was seen a handful of times. The chain carries TRBV5-5 and TRBJ2-7, with TRBD2 matching over 9 bases. Unmatched junction bases numbered 11, after V lost 4 bases and J lost 3 bases. Germline V CDR1 and CDR2: SGHKS, YYEKEE (reference sequence). This CDR3 comprises 16 residues. CDR3 coding DNA: TGTGCCAGCAGCCCGATAGCGGGGGTCAAATTCTACGAGCAGTACTTC. Protein product: CASSPIAGVKFYEQYF.

This clonotype was seen ten or more times. The chain is built from TRBV20-1 and TRBJ2-7; D is possibly TRBD2 (6 bases). The germline V and J ends were trimmed by 1 base and 2 bases, with 15 bases remaining between them. CDR3 size: 15 residues. Germline V gene data show CDR1 as DFQATT and CDR2 as SNEGSKA (reference sequence). The CDR3 sequence: CSARAGLTPAYEQYF. For the CDR3, the DNA is TGCAGTGCTAGAGCGGGACTCACTCCGGCCTACGAGCAGTACTTC.

This clonotype was picked up many times. The V call is TRBV15, the J call TRBJ2-1; 8 bases align to TRBD2. Trimming took 7 bases from V and 8 from J; bases not matched to a gene: 10. This CDR3 spans 14 amino acids. CDR1 and CDR2 from the germline V gene are LNHNV and YYDKDF (reference sequence). CDR3 protein: CATIPGRGTHEQFF. The CDR3 bases are TGTGCCACCATCCCCGGGAGGGGTACACATGAGCAGTTCTTC.

The V call is TRBV12-3 or TRBV12-4, the J call TRBJ2-1; weak D call: TRBD2 (6 bases). The CDR3 covers 13 residues. V lost 6 bases, J lost 9 bases, and 15 bases lay in between. CDR3: CASRPRPGGEQFF. Written as DNA, the CDR3 is TGTGCCAGCAGGCCTCGCCCCGGGGGTGAGCAGTTCTTC.

This clonotype was found a few times. The chain links TRBV6-4 to TRBJ2-3; 7 nucleotides match TRBD1. The CDR3 length is 14 residues. Trimming at V came to 4 bases and at J to 1 base, leaving 2 bases not matched to a gene. Per the germline V gene, CDR1 is MRHNA and CDR2 is SNTAGT. This CDR3 reads CASSATGGTDTQYF. The CDR3 coding sequence is TGTGCCAGCAGTGCCACAGGGGGCACAGATACGCAGTATTTT.

This clonotype was counted ten times or more. V and J are TRBV20-1 and TRBJ2-7; a possible D gene is TRBD1 (5 bases). Deletions cut 5 bases from V and 2 bases from J, with 16 bases between. CDR1 DFQATT and CDR2 SNEGSKA come from the germline V gene (reference sequence). The CDR3 totals 14 residues. Here the CDR3 reads CSAVPGNSPYEQYF. The CDR3 DNA follows: TGCAGTGCTGTCCCAGGGAATAGTCCCTACGAGCAGTACTTC.

The sample holds a few counts of this clonotype. This sequence joins TRBV7-9 and TRBJ2-3; D is uncertain. V was trimmed by 5 bases and J by 10 bases, leaving 10 bases between them. This CDR3 is 11 amino acids long. Germline-derived CDR1 and CDR2 are SEHNR and FQNEAQ (reference sequence). The CDR3, as DNA: TGTGCCAGCAGCCTCCGGAGCGCGCAGTATTTT. As protein: CASSLRSAQYF.

The gene calls are TRBV29-1 and TRBJ1-5; TRBD1 might be the D (5 bases). This CDR3 region has 14 residues. Germline CDR1 reads SQVTM; CDR2 reads ANQGSEA. The V gene lost 6 bases and the J gene lost 0 bases, with 12 bases spanning the gap. The CDR3 reads CSVSGGYSNQPQHF. The CDR3 DNA sequence: TGCAGCGTCTCTGGGGGTTATAGCAATCAGCCCCAGCATTTT. Complete variable domain (other parts from reference TRBV29-1 and TRBJ1-5): SAVISQKPSRDICQRGTSLTIQCQVDSQVTMMFWYRQQPGQSLTLIATANQGSEATYESGFVIDKFPISRPNLTFSTLTVSNMSPEDSSIYLCSVSGGYSNQPQHFGDGTRLSIL.